The 21 T cell receptor beta chains reported below all come from one sample, sequenced in a study of CD8 T cells in ankylosing spondylitis. TCRdb reanalysed the 5' RACE reads using MiXCR and keeps one entry per CDR3 protein. The sample shows approximately 220,000 distinct CDR3 sequences, around a quarter of them seen only once. Input material: blood, either unsorted or a sorted T cell fraction (not recorded which). The origin of the receptors is a male donor with ankylosing spondylitis or in good health (not recorded which).

Many counts were recorded for this clonotype. This chain links TRBV12-3 or TRBV12-4 with TRBJ1-1, with 9 bases matching TRBD1. This CDR3 spans 13 amino acids. The ends lost 4 bases at V and 10 bases at J; junction bases unmatched: 7. This CDR3 reads CASSWMGTGPAFF. CDR3 DNA: TGTGCCAGCAGTTGGATGGGGACAGGGCCAGCTTTCTTT.

The chain recombines TRBV5-5 with TRBJ2-7, with D tentatively TRBD1 (6 bases). Germline lookup yields CDR1 SGHKS and CDR2 YYEKEE (reference sequence). The CDR3 has 14 amino acids. Trimming shortened V by 0 bases and J by 3 bases, and 10 bases separated the two germline ends. The CDR3 coding sequence is TGTGCCAGCAGCTTGGAAATACAGGGCTACGAGCAGTACTTC. The encoded protein is CASSLEIQGYEQYF. The whole variable domain, remainder taken from reference TRBV5-5 and TRBJ2-7, is DAGVTQSPTHLIKTRGQQVTLRCSPISGHKSVSWYQQVLGQGPQFIFQYYEKEERGRGNFPDRFSARQFPNYSSELNVNALLLGDSALYLCASSLEIQGYEQYFGPGTRLTVT.

This rearrangement joins TRBV12-3 or TRBV12-4 to TRBJ2-1, with a possible D match to TRBD2 (6 bases). V was cut by 1 base and J by 14 bases, with 12 bases left in between. The CDR3 length is 12 residues. The CDR3 DNA reads as TGTGCCAGCAGTTTAGATTGGAAGCGGGAGTTCTTC. Translation: CASSLDWKREFF.

Notes on this clonotype: No conserved phenylalanine or tryptophan ends this CDR3, so it is likely a read error. The limits of the CDR3 on the DNA are not certain, so only TCRdb's listed CDR3 is given. The chain joins TRBV5-1 to TRBJ2-3; TRBD2 is the table's D call and was not checked against the DNA. The CDR3 is 13 amino acids long, termini counted. The germline CDR1 and CDR2 sequences are SGHRS and YFSETQ. The CDR3 here is CASRETGSLVGLG.

This clonotype was observed at least ten times. V and J are TRBV7-8 and TRBJ1-1; maybe TRBD1 (5 bases). Germline-derived CDR1 and CDR2 are SGHVS and FQNEAQ. Trimming cost V 1 base and J 1 base, with 16 bases left between them. This CDR3 has 17 amino acids. The CDR3 is CASSLGRWRGSNTEAFF. The CDR3 DNA reads as TGTGCCAGCAGCTTAGGGCGTTGGAGGGGATCGAACACTGAAGCTTTCTTT. Full variable domain (missing parts from reference TRBV7-8 and TRBJ1-1): GAGVSQSPRYKVAKRGQDVALRCDPISGHVSLFWYQQALGQGPEFLTYFQNEAQLDKSGLPSDRFFAERPEGSVSTLKIQRTQQEDSAVYLCASSLGRWRGSNTEAFFGQGTRLTVV.

In its sample, this clonotype was seen many times. The V gene is TRBV6-2 or TRBV6-3, the J gene TRBJ1-2; D unclear. CDR3 length: 13 residues. The germline V and J ends were trimmed by 2 bases and 2 bases, with 6 bases remaining between them. Germline V gene data show CDR1 as MNHEY and CDR2 as SVGEGT. CDR3 bases: TGTGCCAGCAGTTACAATGGGAACTATGGCTACACCTTC. This sequence encodes CASSYNGNYGYTF.

This clonotype showed up many times. The V gene is TRBV29-1, the J gene TRBJ2-7; D could derive from TRBD1 or TRBD2 (6 bases each). This CDR3 is built from 13 residues. V was pared by 4 bases and J by 6 bases, with 16 bases between. CDR1 is SQVTM and CDR2 is ANQGSEA in the germline V gene. CDR3 region: CSVVIGGGGEQYF. The CDR3 DNA reads TGCAGCGTTGTGATAGGCGGAGGGGGCGAGCAGTACTTC.

J is TRBJ1-1 and V is TRBV20-1; TRBD1 might be the D (5 bases). The CDR3 spans 14 residues. Deletions cut 6 bases from V and 8 bases from J, with 22 bases between. The V gene's germline CDR1 is DFQATT and CDR2 SNEGSKA (reference sequence). This CDR3 is CSAPRGTGLPEAFF. CDR3 nucleotides: TGCAGTGCGCCTCGCGGGACGGGGCTCCCGGAAGCTTTCTTT.

Ten or more counts support this clonotype. This chain links TRBV5-1 with TRBJ2-4, with TRBD1 as a possible D gene (6 bases). The V end lost 4 bases, the J end lost 12 bases, and 17 bases lay between the germline ends. CDR1 is SGHRS and CDR2 is YFSETQ in the germline V gene. The CDR3 sequence is 13 residues long. The chain's CDR3 is CASSPDSLRGQYF. In DNA, the CDR3 is TGCGCCAGCAGCCCGGACAGTTTACGGGGTCAGTACTTC. The complete variable domain, with remaining parts taken from reference TRBV5-1 and TRBJ2-4, reads KAGVTQTPRYLIKTRGQQVTLSCSPISGHRSVSWYQQTPGQGLQFLFEYFSETQRNKGNFPGRFSGRQFSNSRSEMNVSTLELGDSALYLCASSPDSLRGQYFGAGTRLSVL.

CDR3 DNA sequence: TGTGCCAGCATGGGCGGCACCTACGAGCAGTACTTC. Translating it yields CASMGGTYEQYF. The gene calls are TRBV7-8 and TRBJ2-7; D uncertain. Trimming pared 7 bases from V and 2 bases from J, leaving 9 bases between. Germline V gene sequence: CDR1 SGHVS, CDR2 FQNEAQ. The CDR3 covers 12 residues.

The rearrangement joins TRBV20-1 to TRBJ2-1; D is possibly TRBD1 or TRBD2 (5 bases each). The ends were cut back, 6 bases at V and 2 bases at J, with 11 bases in the middle. CDR1 is DFQATT and CDR2 is SNEGSKA in the germline V gene (reference sequence). This CDR3 has 13 residues. The CDR3 sequence is CSAGVGTYNEQFF. CDR3 nucleotide sequence: TGCAGTGCGGGGGTAGGCACCTACAATGAGCAGTTCTTC.

The rearrangement links TRBV6-4 to TRBJ2-1; D is unclear. Trimming took 2 bases from V and 0 from J, leaving 11 bases between them. The CDR3 has 16 amino acids. Germline V gene sequence: CDR1 MRHNA, CDR2 SNTAGT. The CDR3 DNA sequence: TGTGCCAGCAGTGACCGGTCCCGGAGCTCCTACAATGAGCAGTTCTTC. This gives the protein CASSDRSRSSYNEQFF.

The rearrangement uses TRBV20-1 and TRBJ2-5, with D tentatively TRBD1 (6 bases). Trimming stripped 0 bases from V and 2 bases from J, with 7 bases between. The V gene's germline CDR1 is DFQATT and CDR2 SNEGSKA (reference sequence). The CDR3 runs to 13 residues. CDR3 sequence: CSARDGTQETQYF. The CDR3 coding sequence is TGCAGTGCTAGAGATGGGACACAAGAGACCCAGTACTTC.

This clonotype was seen at least ten times. The chain is built from TRBV6-5 and TRBJ1-1; 7 bases line up with TRBD1. This CDR3 has 14 amino acids. Germline V lookup: CDR1 MNHEY, CDR2 SVGAGI. Losses at the gene ends were 2 bases for V and 6 bases for J; bases not matched to a gene: 6. CDR3 coding DNA: TGTGCCAGCAGTTACGTGACAGGGAGCGCTGAAGCTTTCTTT. Residues: CASSYVTGSAEAFF.

In this sample, this clonotype turned up many times. The V and J genes are TRBV10-3 and TRBJ2-2, with TRBD1 matching over 7 bases. Germline CDR1 ENHRY, CDR2 SYGVKD. This CDR3 comprises 13 residues. Trimming cost V 7 bases and J 6 bases; bases outside gene matches: 5. CDR3 sequence reads: CAIMRDRAGELFF. The CDR3 DNA sequence: TGTGCCATCATGCGAGACAGGGCCGGGGAGCTGTTTTTT.

The chain employs TRBV9 and TRBJ2-5; no reliable D call. CDR1 is SGDLS and CDR2 is YYNGEE in the germline V gene. CDR3 length equals 12 residues. V lost 4 bases and J 4 bases, leaving 8 bases between the germline ends. The CDR3 is CASSRTTETQYF. In DNA, the CDR3 is TGTGCCAGCAGCCGGACGACAGAGACCCAGTACTTC.

In its sample, this clonotype was seen a few times. The chain employs TRBV6-5 and TRBJ1-2, with D maybe TRBD1 (6 bases). The CDR3 contains 16 residues. Germline lookup yields CDR1 MNHEY and CDR2 SVGAGI. Trimming cost V 0 bases and J 0 bases, with 11 bases left between them. CDR3 coding DNA: TGTGCCAGCAGTTACTCAACAGGGACCCCTAACTATGGCTACACCTTC. Translated, it gives CASSYSTGTPNYGYTF.

This clonotype showed up just a few times. The J gene is TRBJ2-7, the V gene TRBV20-1; 8 bases match TRBD1. Unmatched junction bases numbered 14, after V lost 3 bases and J lost 7 bases. The CDR3 contains 15 residues. Germline CDR1 is DFQATT and CDR2 is SNEGSKA (reference sequence). CDR3 sequence: CSARSGTGVSYEQYF. The CDR3 DNA reads as TGCAGTGCTAGGTCCGGGACAGGCGTTTCGTATGAGCAGTACTTC.

This clonotype has a count of ten or more. The rearrangement links TRBV10-3 to TRBJ1-5; D is perhaps TRBD1 (5 bases). Germline CDR1 and CDR2: ENHRY and SYGVKD. The CDR3 is made up of 14 amino acids. V lost 4 bases and J 0 bases, leaving 7 bases between the germline ends. DNA of the CDR3: TGTGCCATCAGTGTCGGGGGTAGCAATCAGCCCCAGCATTTT. Translated, it gives CAISVGGSNQPQHF.

This chain uses TRBV25-1 with TRBJ2-3, with TRBD1 identical over 9 bases. The CDR3 runs to 15 residues. V was clipped by 2 bases and J by 3 bases; unmatched bases: 3. Germline-derived CDR1 and CDR2 are MGHDK and SYGVNS. The CDR3 region has the DNA TGTGCCAGCAGTGAAGAAGGGACAGGGACAGATACGCAGTATTTT. Protein: CASSEEGTGTDTQYF. The whole variable domain, filled in from reference TRBV25-1 and TRBJ2-3, reads EADIYQTPRYLVIGTGKKITLECSQTMGHDKMYWYQQDPGMELHLIHYSYGVNSTEKGDLSSESTVSRIRTEHFPLTLESARPSHTSQYLCASSEEGTGTDTQYFGPGTRLTVL.

The rearrangement links TRBV6-1 to TRBJ1-2, with 8 positions matching TRBD1. Germline V gene sequence: CDR1 MNHNS, CDR2 SASEGT. J gave up 8 bases and V 5 bases, and 7 bases lay outside the gene matches. This CDR3 spans 13 amino acids. CDR3 loop: CASSKPTGAGYTF. CDR3 DNA: TGTGCCAGCAGTAAACCGACAGGGGCCGGCTACACCTTC.